This is a list of T cell receptor beta chains from one sample in a study of T cells after yellow fever vaccination. TCRdb recomputed calls from the 5' RACE reads with MiXCR, one row per CDR3 protein. The table lists roughly 500,000 distinct CDR3 sequences, 15% to 20% of them singletons. The sequencing here drew on PBMCs, taken 15 days after the yellow fever booster vaccination. The origin of the receptors is a man aged 30 to 39 who received the YFV17D yellow fever vaccine. CDR3s include the opening cysteine and the closing phenylalanine or tryptophan. A D gene is named only where the DNA matches it firmly. Size tells how often a clone was seen (once, few, many) or the class of an expanded clone, and some rows leave it out.

d_call j_call clone_size v_call cdr3_aa cdr3_nt
- TRBJ2-2 - TRBV4-3 CASSPEGTAGELFF TGCGCCAGCAGCCCGGAGGGGACGGCCGGGGAGCTGTTTTTT
- TRBJ2-7 many TRBV7-9 CASSLITSYEQYF TGTGCCAGCAGCTTAATTACTTCCTACGAGCAGTACTTC
- TRBJ2-7 - TRBV20-1 CSARRPAEEQYF TGCAGTGCTAGGCGGCCGGCGGAGGAGCAGTACTTC
TRBD2 TRBJ2-7 - TRBV12-3/TRBV12-4 CASSSRTGGKYF TGTGCCAGCAGTTCCCGGACGGGAGGGAAGTACTTC
- TRBJ2-3 few TRBV29-1 CSVVSREGTDTQYF TGCAGCGTTGTCTCCAGGGAAGGCACAGATACGCAGTATTTT
TRBD2 TRBJ2-1 few TRBV20-1 CSAPLPPSAGGRNEQFF TGCAGTGCTCCCCTGCCCCCATCGGCGGGAGGGAGGAATGAGCAGTTCTTC
TRBD2 TRBJ2-1 few TRBV10-3 CAIRDLAGGYNEQFF TGTGCCATCAGGGACTTAGCGGGAGGTTACAATGAGCAGTTCTTC
- TRBJ1-4 few TRBV18 CASSPMGAPDEKLFF TGTGCCAGCTCACCAATGGGGGCGCCGGATGAAAAACTGTTTTTT
TRBD1 TRBJ1-1 - TRBV7-9 CAIQTGDTEAFF TGTGCCATCCAAACAGGGGACACTGAAGCTTTCTTT
TRBD1 TRBJ2-2 - TRBV6-1 CASRQGAPGELFF TGTGCCAGCAGACAGGGGGCCCCCGGGGAGCTGTTTTTT
- TRBJ2-7 - TRBV6-1 CASTPDAELDHEQYF TGTGCCAGCACCCCGGACGCAGAGTTGGATCACGAGCAGTACTTC
- TRBJ2-3 few TRBV12-3/TRBV12-4 CASSLGMGRDTQYF TGTGCCAGCAGTTTAGGGATGGGAAGAGATACGCAGTATTTT
- TRBJ2-3 - TRBV24-1 CATSEQGTDTQYF TGTGCCACCAGCGAACAGGGCACAGATACGCAGTATTTT
- TRBJ1-2 - TRBV7-9 CASSLMKNGYTF TGTGCCAGCAGCTTAATGAAGAATGGCTACACCTTC
- TRBJ1-4 - TRBV29-1 CSVEAQWKLFF TGCAGCGTTGAGGCGCAGTGGAAACTGTTTTTT
TRBD1 TRBJ2-2 - TRBV7-2 CASSSPRQGQFAELFF TGTGCCAGCAGCTCTCCCCGACAGGGCCAGTTCGCGGAGCTGTTTTTT
- TRBJ2-7 few TRBV28 CASSPGGGNEQYF TGTGCCAGCAGTCCCGGGGGAGGCAACGAGCAGTACTTC
- TRBJ2-7 - TRBV13 CASSLGVSEQYF TGTGCCAGCAGCTTAGGGGTGTCCGAGCAGTACTTC
- TRBJ2-3 - TRBV20-1 CSAPSGFTDTQYF TGCAGTGCTCCCAGCGGGTTCACAGATACGCAGTATTTT
- TRBJ2-3 - TRBV5-6 CASSLGSGGFTDTQYF TGTGCCAGCAGCTTGGGTAGCGGAGGCTTCACAGATACGCAGTATTTT
- TRBJ2-7 few TRBV7-2 CASNFGTHHTYEQYF TGTGCCAGCAACTTCGGGACGCATCACACCTACGAGCAGTACTTC
- TRBJ1-5 - TRBV6-5 CASSYSFEGGSNQPQHF TGTGCCAGCAGTTACTCGTTCGAGGGGGGGAGCAATCAGCCCCAGCATTTT
TRBD1 TRBJ2-1 - TRBV12-3/TRBV12-4 CASSSQGAGNEQFF TGTGCCAGCAGTTCACAGGGGGCTGGGAATGAGCAGTTCTTC
TRBD2 TRBJ2-2 - TRBV12-3/TRBV12-4 CVSSLTPSSGANTGELFF TGTGTCAGCAGTTTAACCCCATCTAGCGGAGCAAACACCGGGGAGCTGTTTTTT
- TRBJ2-7 few TRBV6-1 CASTERSPNYEQYF TGTGCCAGCACAGAACGATCACCCAACTACGAGCAGTACTTC
- TRBJ2-3 - TRBV6-5 CASSYDMTWDTQYF TGTGCCAGCAGTTACGACATGACTTGGGATACGCAGTATTTT
- TRBJ2-7 many TRBV6-5 CASSYSHEQYF TGTGCCAGCAGTTACTCCCACGAGCAGTACTTC
TRBD2 TRBJ2-2 - TRBV3-1 CASSQVAGVLAGELFF TGTGCCAGCAGCCAAGTTGCGGGAGTTTTAGCCGGGGAGCTGTTTTTT
- TRBJ2-1 few TRBV6-2/TRBV6-3 CASSLAALRGNEQFF TGTGCCAGCAGTCTAGCGGCTCTAAGGGGGAATGAGCAGTTCTTC
- TRBJ2-5 - TRBV12-3/TRBV12-4 CASSLAVQGSGETQYF TGTGCCAGCAGTTTAGCGGTACAGGGATCGGGGGAGACCCAGTACTTC
TRBD2 TRBJ2-7 - TRBV28 CASSSLGGRAREQYF TGTGCCAGCAGTTCCCTCGGCGGGAGGGCCCGCGAGCAGTACTTC
- TRBJ2-5 - TRBV5-1 CASSLLGGPQETQYF TGCGCCAGCAGCCTGCTGGGGGGGCCCCAAGAGACCCAGTACTTC
- TRBJ2-3 - TRBV24-1 CATSWGGTDTQYF TGTGCCACCAGTTGGGGCGGCACAGATACGCAGTATTTT
- TRBJ2-1 - TRBV19 CASRKVQGSYNEQFF TGTGCCAGCCGAAAGGTCCAGGGGTCCTACAATGAGCAGTTCTTC
- TRBJ2-7 few TRBV29-1 CSVTGPSYEQYF TGCAGCGTAACCGGGCCATCCTACGAGCAGTACTTC
- TRBJ2-7 many TRBV4-2 CASSQEGPYEQYF TGTGCCAGCAGCCAAGAAGGGCCCTACGAGCAGTACTTC
- TRBJ2-3 - TRBV29-1 CSVIAAGTDTQYF TGCAGCGTGATAGCGGCAGGCACAGATACGCAGTATTTT
- TRBJ2-3 few TRBV5-1 CASSLWGRSTDTQYF TGCGCCAGCAGCTTGTGGGGGCGAAGCACAGATACGCAGTATTTT
- TRBJ2-4 few TRBV5-1 CASSLYPNAKNIQYF TGCGCCAGCAGCTTGTATCCGAATGCCAAAAACATTCAGTACTTC
TRBD2 TRBJ2-6 few TRBV28 CASSLWGGFGSGANVLTF TGTGCCAGCAGTTTATGGGGGGGGTTTGGGTCTGGGGCCAACGTCCTGACTTTC
TRBD1 TRBJ2-7 - TRBV29-1 CSVPVRDRVYEQYF TGCAGCGTTCCCGTCCGGGACAGGGTCTACGAGCAGTACTTC
- TRBJ2-4 - TRBV12-3/TRBV12-4 CASSFGGGKNIQYF TGTGCCAGCAGTTTCGGGGGTGGGAAAAACATTCAGTACTTC
TRBD1 TRBJ2-1 - TRBV27 CATRGFGRPGDYNEQFF TGTGCCACCAGGGGGTTTGGGCGGCCTGGGGATTACAATGAGCAGTTCTTC
- TRBJ2-1 - TRBV7-2 CASSLGRGTLTYQQQFF TGTGCCAGCAGCTTAGGGAGGGGGACCCTGACCTACCAGCAGCAGTTCTTC
- TRBJ2-3 few TRBV6-1 CASSETDGKDTQYF TGTGCCAGCAGTGAAACAGACGGAAAAGATACGCAGTATTTT
TRBD2 TRBJ2-1 - TRBV29-1 CSVGGTSGSNEQFF TGCAGCGTTGGCGGGACTAGCGGGAGTAATGAGCAGTTCTTC
TRBD1 TRBJ2-7 - TRBV29-1 CSVEDTGGYEQYF TGCAGCGTTGAGGATACAGGGGGCTACGAGCAGTACTTC
TRBD2 TRBJ2-7 few TRBV20-1 CSAERSPGLAYYEQYF TGCAGTGCCGAACGGTCGCCGGGACTAGCATACTACGAGCAGTACTTC
TRBD1 TRBJ1-1 few TRBV12-3/TRBV12-4 CASSFQGAGTEAFF TGTGCCAGCAGTTTTCAGGGGGCAGGGACTGAAGCTTTCTTT
- TRBJ1-1 few TRBV5-1 CASSRRGVAEAFF TGCGCCAGCAGCCGGAGAGGGGTCGCTGAAGCTTTCTTT
- TRBJ2-7 few TRBV10-3 CAISGDRQLSSYEQYF TGTGCCATCAGTGGAGATCGACAGTTAAGCTCCTACGAGCAGTACTTC
- TRBJ2-5 few TRBV20-1 CSAHKDWGQETQYF TGCAGTGCCCACAAGGACTGGGGCCAAGAGACCCAGTACTTC
- TRBJ2-7 few TRBV15 CATSSGSRSRVIEQYF TGTGCCACCAGCAGCGGATCTAGGAGTCGGGTGATCGAGCAGTACTTC
- TRBJ2-7 - TRBV5-6 CASRFGTPGPYEQYF TGTGCCAGCAGGTTTGGGACACCCGGACCCTACGAGCAGTACTTC
- TRBJ2-1 - TRBV20-1 CSAATIDYEQFF TGCAGTGCCGCCACCATTGACTATGAGCAGTTCTTC
TRBD1 TRBJ2-5 few TRBV28 CASRDSTGGGETQYF TGTGCCAGCAGGGACTCGACAGGGGGCGGTGAGACCCAGTACTTC
TRBD2 TRBJ2-1 - TRBV28 CASVVPSGASSYNEQFF TGTGCCAGCGTCGTTCCTAGCGGGGCCAGCTCCTACAATGAGCAGTTCTTC
- TRBJ2-1 few TRBV19 CASSVRDPVYNEQFF TGTGCCAGTAGTGTCCGGGACCCGGTGTACAATGAGCAGTTCTTC
- TRBJ2-7 - TRBV29-1 CSVGTVGWGEQYF TGCAGCGTTGGGACAGTGGGTTGGGGCGAGCAGTACTTC